This T cell receptor (beta chain) was identified in a study of control samples from healthy donors and cancer patients. The ends lost 6 bases at V and 6 bases at J; junction bases unmatched: 7. The CDR3 contains 13 residues. Assay used: immunoSEQ multiplex PCR; TCRdb lists only in-frame clones, some missing. The sample comprises 100,000 to 150,000 clones, approximately 90% of which are singletons, and under 3% rests with the top ten. The sequenced sample was blood. This chain joins TRBV12-3 or TRBV12-4 and TRBJ1-2; 7 bases match TRBD1. This clonotype was sampled from a man in his forties in good health. CDR3 DNA sequence: TGTGCCAGCAGGCTCACAGGGGTCCATGGCTACACCTTC. Translated, it gives CASRLTGVHGYTF.